This T cell receptor beta chain emerged from a study of CD8 T cells in ankylosing spondylitis. Study observations and caveats: One TCR beta motif, made up of about 8 highly homologous variants, appeared characteristic of ankylosing spondylitis blood. Within matched ankylosing spondylitis synovial fluid, disease-linked clones were reportedly significantly enriched. There were earlier reports of some motif variants in reactive arthritis synovial fluid and blood. Relatively scarce in peripheral blood, disease-linked clones were CD8+.

The sample holds many counts of this clonotype. Its antigen remains unknown. Germline V gene data show CDR1 as SQVTM and CDR2 as ANQGSEA. The CDR3 contains 14 residues. Germline trimming cut 5 bases from V and 4 bases from J; bases unmatched to any gene: 4. As the method for making TCR beta libraries, quantitative 5'-RACE with molecular barcodes was used. TCRdb analysed the 5' RACE reads with MiXCR anew, one entry per CDR3 protein. The table shows roughly 90,000 distinct CDR3 sequences, with about 9% occurring only once. The source material was blood, either unsorted or a sorted T cell fraction (not recorded which). The sequence derives from a male donor with ankylosing spondylitis. This chain joins TRBV29-1 and TRBJ2-1, with 11 bases fitting TRBD2. The CDR3 here is CSVSLAGAYNEQFF. In DNA form, the CDR3 reads TGCAGCGTTTCACTAGCGGGAGCTTACAATGAGCAGTTCTTC.